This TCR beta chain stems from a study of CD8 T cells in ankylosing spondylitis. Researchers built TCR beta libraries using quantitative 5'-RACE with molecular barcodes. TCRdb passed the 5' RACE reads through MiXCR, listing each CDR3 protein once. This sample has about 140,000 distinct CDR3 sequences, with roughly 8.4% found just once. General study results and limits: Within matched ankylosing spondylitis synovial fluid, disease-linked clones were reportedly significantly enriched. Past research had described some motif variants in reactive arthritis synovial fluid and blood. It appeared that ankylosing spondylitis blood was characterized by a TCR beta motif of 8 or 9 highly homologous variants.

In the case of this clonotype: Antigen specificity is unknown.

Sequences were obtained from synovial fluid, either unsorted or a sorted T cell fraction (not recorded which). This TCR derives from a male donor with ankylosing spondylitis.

The CDR3 DNA follows: TGTGCCAGCAGCCTCCGACTAGCGGGAGACCAAGAGACCCAGTACTTC. Amino acid sequence: CASSLRLAGDQETQYF. The chain is built from TRBV7-8 and TRBJ2-5; TRBD2 aligns across 12 bases. The germline V gene has CDR1 SGHVS and CDR2 FQNEAQ. The CDR3 spans 16 residues. The junction had 4 bases not matched to a gene; V was cut back by 5 bases and J by 0 bases.